This TCR beta chain was sequenced during a study of a mutant IDH1 vaccine in newly diagnosed glioma (dated by TCRdb to the early 2020s). About the study as a whole: The roughly 35 treated patients were 62.5% male and roughly 38% female, with a mean age of around 40 years. Before enrollment, patients had received standard therapy of radiotherapy alone, temozolomide alone, or radiochemotherapy with temozolomide; most received the combination. Peripheral blood was drawn at six visits: V03 (baseline), V05, V07, V10, V12 and V13. Longitudinal TCRB deep sequencing was performed for roughly 27 treated patients wherever samples were available for exploratory analyses.

CDR1 and CDR2, per the germline V gene, are SNHLY and FYNNEI. V is trimmed back by 4 bases and J by 4 bases, and the junction contains 5 bases that no gene match accounts for. Reading from cysteine to phenylalanine, the CDR3 counts 16 amino acids. Just CDR3 DNA is preserved here, 48 bases in frame from base 1. Overall results and qualifications from the work: Selection of PBMC samples for TCRB deep sequencing was based on availability. The authors noted that analyses of patient blood samples could not be reproduced because of sample limitations. Vaccine-induced immune responses across multiple MHC alleles were detected in roughly 94% of patients. Pseudoprogression seemed to be unrelated to changes in the top peripheral T cell clonotypes found by TCRB sequencing.

Receptor libraries were prepared by the immunoSEQ multiplex PCR assay. Following the manufacturer's protocol, the hsTCRB Kit was used to amplify rearranged TCR beta chain sequences. Sequencing of TCRB libraries was carried out on an Illumina MiSeq. The authors' pipeline ran thus. The proprietary platform of the kit vendor was used for demultiplexing, trimming and gene mapping. Held by TCRdb, this immuneACCESS table contains in-frame sequences only and omits some clones. Under half of the omission traces to an unresolved V gene where checked; the cause of the rest is unknown. That table furnishes V, J and clone size, whereas the DNA furnished D and trimming. The sample yields tens of thousands of clones; 83% were counted once. The ten largest clones take up 7% to 8% of the sample. A word on this clone: No antigen is known for it. The record has no base qualities; no much larger clone is one base away.

This specimen's time point label, interpreted: baseline, week 1 (first vaccination visit). The sample's treatment or condition label, in plain terms: pre-vaccination baseline after standard-of-care therapy. Donors had newly diagnosed WHO grade 3 or 4 IDH1-mutant astrocytomas with loss of nuclear ATRX. The samples were drawn from NOA16, a multicentre, single-arm, open-label phase I trial in Germany that tested a mutant IDH1 peptide vaccine in humans for the first time. Visit V03 blood draws served as the baseline sample for immunogenicity testing. The DNeasy Blood and Tissue Kit was used to extract genomic DNA from EDTA blood for TCRB sequencing.

The input for sequencing was PBMCs, taken from a glioma patient treated with radiotherapy, temozolomide or both. The source is a woman aged 45-65 years with glioma. The rearranged chain carries TRBV2 and TRBJ2-6; the central 9 bases match TRBD2. The CDR3 corresponds to CASSAGGGGGANVLTF. The sequenced DNA is TGTGCCAGCAGTGCTGGCGGGGGGGGCGGGGCCAACGTCCTGACTTTC.